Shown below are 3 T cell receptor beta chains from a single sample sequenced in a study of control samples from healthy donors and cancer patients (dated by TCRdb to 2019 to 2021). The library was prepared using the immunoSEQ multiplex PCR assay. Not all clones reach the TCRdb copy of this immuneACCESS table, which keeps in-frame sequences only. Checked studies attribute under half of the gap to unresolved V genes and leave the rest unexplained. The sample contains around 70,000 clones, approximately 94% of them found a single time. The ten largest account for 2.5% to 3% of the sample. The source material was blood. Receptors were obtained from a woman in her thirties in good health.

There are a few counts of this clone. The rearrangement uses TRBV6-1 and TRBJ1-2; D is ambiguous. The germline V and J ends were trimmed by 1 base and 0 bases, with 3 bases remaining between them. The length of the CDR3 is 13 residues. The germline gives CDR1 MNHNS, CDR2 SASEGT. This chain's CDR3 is CASSEDANYGYTF. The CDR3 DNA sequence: TGTGCCAGCAGTGAAGACGCTAACTATGGCTACACCTTC.

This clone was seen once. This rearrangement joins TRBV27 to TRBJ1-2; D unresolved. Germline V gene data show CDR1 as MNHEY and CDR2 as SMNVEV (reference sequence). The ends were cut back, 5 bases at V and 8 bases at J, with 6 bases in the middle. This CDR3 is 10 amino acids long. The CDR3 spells CASSPGGYTF. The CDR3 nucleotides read TGTGCCAGCAGTCCAGGAGGCTACACCTTC.

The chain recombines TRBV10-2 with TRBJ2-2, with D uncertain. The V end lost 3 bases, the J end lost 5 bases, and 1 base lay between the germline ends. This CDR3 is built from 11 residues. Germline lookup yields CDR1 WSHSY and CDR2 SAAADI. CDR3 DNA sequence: TGCGCCAGCAGTGAAACCGGGGAGCTGTTTTTT. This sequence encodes CASSETGELFF.